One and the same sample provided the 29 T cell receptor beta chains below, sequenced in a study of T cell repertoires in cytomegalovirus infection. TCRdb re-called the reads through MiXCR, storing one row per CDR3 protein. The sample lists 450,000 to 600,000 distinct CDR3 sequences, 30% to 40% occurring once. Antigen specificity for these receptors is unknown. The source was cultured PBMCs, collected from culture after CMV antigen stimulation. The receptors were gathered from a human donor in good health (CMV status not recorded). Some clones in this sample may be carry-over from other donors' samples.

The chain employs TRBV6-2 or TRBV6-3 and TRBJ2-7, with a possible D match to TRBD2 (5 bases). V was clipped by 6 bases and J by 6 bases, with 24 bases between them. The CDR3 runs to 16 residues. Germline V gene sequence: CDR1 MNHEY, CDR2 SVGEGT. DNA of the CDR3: TGTGCCAGCAGCTCCCGCGGCAGGCCCCCCGGGGTCGAGCAGTACGTC. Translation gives CASSSRGRPPGVEQYV.

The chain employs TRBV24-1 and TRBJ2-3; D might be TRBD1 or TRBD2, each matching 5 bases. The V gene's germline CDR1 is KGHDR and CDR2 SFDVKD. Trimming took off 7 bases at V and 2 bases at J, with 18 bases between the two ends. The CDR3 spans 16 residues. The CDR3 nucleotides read TGTGCCACCAGCCCTTGGGACGGAGGATACACAGATACGCAGTATTTT. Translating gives CATSPWDGGYTDTQYF.

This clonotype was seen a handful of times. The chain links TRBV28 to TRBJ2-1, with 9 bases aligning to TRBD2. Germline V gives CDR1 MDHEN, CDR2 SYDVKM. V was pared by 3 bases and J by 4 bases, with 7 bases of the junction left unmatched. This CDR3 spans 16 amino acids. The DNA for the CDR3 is TGTGCCAGCAGTTTTGGCGGTAGCGGGAGTTACAATGAGCAGTTCTTC. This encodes CASSFGGSGSYNEQFF.

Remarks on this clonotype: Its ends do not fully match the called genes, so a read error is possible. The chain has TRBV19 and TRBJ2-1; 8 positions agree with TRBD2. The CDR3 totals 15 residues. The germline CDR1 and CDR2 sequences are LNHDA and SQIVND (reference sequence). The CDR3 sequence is CATASSGRPYYEQFF. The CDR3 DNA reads TGTGCCACCGCGTCTAGCGGGCGCCCCTACTATGAGCAGTTCTTC. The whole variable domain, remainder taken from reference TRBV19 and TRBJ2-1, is DGGITQSPKYLFRKEGQNVTLSCEQNLNHDAMYWYRQDPGQGLRLIYYSQIVNDFQKGDIAEGYSVSREKKESFPLTVTSAQKNPTAFYLCATASSGRPYYEQFFGPGTRLTVL.

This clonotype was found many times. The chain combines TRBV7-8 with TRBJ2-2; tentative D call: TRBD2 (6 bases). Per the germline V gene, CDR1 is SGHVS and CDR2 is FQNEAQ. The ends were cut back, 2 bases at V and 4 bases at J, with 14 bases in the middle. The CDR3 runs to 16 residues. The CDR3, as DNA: TGTGCCAGCAGCTTACAAGGGAGGAACCTCACCGGGGAGCTGTTTTTT. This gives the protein CASSLQGRNLTGELFF.

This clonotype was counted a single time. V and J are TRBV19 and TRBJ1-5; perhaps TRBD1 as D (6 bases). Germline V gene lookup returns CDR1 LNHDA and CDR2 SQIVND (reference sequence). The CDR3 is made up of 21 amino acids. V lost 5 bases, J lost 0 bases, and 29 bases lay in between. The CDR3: CASSPLISRTVSKYSNQPQHF. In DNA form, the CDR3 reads TGTGCCAGTAGTCCACTGATCTCACGGACAGTAAGTAAATATAGCAATCAGCCCCAGCATTTT.

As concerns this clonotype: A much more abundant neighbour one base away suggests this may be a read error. The CDR3 nucleotides read TGTGCCAGCAGCTTAGTTTTTAGCGGTGATACGCAGTATTTT. Translation: CASSLVFSGDTQYF. This chain links TRBV7-2 with TRBJ2-3; TRBD2 is a possible D gene (6 bases). The CDR3 totals 14 residues. V lost 1 base and J 6 bases, leaving 11 bases between the germline ends. CDR1 and CDR2 (germline): SGHTA, FQGNSA.

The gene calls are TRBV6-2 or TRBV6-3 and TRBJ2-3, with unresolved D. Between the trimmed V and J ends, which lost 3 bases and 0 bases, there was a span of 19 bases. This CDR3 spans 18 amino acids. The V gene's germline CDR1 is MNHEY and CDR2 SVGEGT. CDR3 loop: CASSYEPGPSISTDTQYF. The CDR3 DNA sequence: TGTGCCAGCAGTTATGAGCCAGGACCATCGATCAGCACAGATACGCAGTATTTT.

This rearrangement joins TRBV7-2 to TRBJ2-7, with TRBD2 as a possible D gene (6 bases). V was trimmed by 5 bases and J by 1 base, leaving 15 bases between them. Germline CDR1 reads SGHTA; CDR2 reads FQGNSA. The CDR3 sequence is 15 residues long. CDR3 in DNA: TGTGCCAGCAGCACACCGACGGGGGAATCCTACGAGCAGTACTTC. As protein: CASSTPTGESYEQYF.

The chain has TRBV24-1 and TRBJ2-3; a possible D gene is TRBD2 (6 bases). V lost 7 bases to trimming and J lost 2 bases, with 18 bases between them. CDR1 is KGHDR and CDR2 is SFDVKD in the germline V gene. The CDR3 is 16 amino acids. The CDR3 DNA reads TGTGCCACCAGCGGGAGCCTAGGAAGTAACACAGATACGCAGTATTTT. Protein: CATSGSLGSNTDTQYF.

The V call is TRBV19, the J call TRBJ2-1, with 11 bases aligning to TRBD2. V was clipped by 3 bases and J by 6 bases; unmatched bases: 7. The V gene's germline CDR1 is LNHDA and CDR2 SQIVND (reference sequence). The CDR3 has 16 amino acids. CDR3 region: CASSMWGLAEGNEQFF. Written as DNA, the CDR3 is TGTGCCAGTAGTATGTGGGGACTAGCGGAAGGCAATGAGCAGTTCTTC.

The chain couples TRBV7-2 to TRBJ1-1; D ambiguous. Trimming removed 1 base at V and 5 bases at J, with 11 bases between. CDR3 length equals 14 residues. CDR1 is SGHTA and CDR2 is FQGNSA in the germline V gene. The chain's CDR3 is CASSLVNKGTEAFF. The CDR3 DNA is TGTGCCAGCAGCTTAGTTAACAAGGGAACTGAAGCTTTCTTT.

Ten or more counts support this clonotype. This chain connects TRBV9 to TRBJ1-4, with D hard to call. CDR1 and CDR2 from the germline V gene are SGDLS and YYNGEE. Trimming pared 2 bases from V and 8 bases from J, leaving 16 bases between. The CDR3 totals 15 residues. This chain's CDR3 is CASSVGEMRYEKLFF. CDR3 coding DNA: TGTGCCAGCAGCGTCGGGGAGATGCGTTACGAAAAACTGTTTTTT.

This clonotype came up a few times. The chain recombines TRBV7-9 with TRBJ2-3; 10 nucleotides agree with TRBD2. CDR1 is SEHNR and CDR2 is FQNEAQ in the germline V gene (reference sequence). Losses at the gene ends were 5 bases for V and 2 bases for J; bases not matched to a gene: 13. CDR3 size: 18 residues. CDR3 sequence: CASSRAPGTSVSTDTQYF. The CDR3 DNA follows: TGTGCCAGCAGCCGCGCACCCGGGACTAGCGTCTCCACAGATACGCAGTATTTT.

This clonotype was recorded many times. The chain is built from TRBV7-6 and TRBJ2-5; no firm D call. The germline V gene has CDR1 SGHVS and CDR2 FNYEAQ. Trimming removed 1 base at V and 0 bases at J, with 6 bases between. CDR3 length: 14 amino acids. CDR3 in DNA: TGTGCCAGCAGCTTAGGAACAAACCAAGAGACCCAGTACTTC. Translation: CASSLGTNQETQYF. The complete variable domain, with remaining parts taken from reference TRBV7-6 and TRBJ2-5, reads GAGVSQSPRYKVTKRGQDVALRCDPISGHVSLYWYRQALGQGPEFLTYFNYEAQQDKSGLPNDRFSAERPEGSISTLTIQRTEQRDSAMYRCASSLGTNQETQYFGPGTRLLVL.

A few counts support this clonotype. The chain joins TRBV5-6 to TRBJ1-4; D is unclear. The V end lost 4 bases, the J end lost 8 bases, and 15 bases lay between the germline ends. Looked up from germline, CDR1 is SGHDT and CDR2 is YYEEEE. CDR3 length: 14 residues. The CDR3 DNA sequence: TGTGCCAGCAGCCCCGGGTGGGGAAAGGAAAAACTGTTTTTT. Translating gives CASSPGWGKEKLFF. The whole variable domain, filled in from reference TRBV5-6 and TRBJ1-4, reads DAGVTQSPTHLIKTRGQQVTLRCSPKSGHDTVSWYQQALGQGPQFIFQYYEEEERQRGNFPDRFSGHQFPNYSSELNVNALLLGDSALYLCASSPGWGKEKLFFGSGTQLSVL.

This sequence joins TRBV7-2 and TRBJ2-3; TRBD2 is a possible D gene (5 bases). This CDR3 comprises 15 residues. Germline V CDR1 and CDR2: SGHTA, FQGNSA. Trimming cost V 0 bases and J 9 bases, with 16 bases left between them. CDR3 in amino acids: CASSLAWARSGTQYF. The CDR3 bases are TGTGCCAGCAGCTTAGCGTGGGCCAGGTCGGGGACGCAGTATTTT.

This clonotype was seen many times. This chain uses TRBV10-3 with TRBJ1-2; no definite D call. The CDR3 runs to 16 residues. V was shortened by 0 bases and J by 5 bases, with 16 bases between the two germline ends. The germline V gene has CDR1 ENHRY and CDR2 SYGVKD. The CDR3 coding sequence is TGTGCCATCAGTGAGTCCGGGCAGACCTACCCTTATGGCTACACCTTC. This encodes CAISESGQTYPYGYTF.

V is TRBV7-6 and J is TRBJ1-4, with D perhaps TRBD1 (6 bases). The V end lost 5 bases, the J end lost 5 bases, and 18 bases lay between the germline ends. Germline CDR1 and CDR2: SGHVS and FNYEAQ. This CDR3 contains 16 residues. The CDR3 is CASSPTGTLRNEKLFF. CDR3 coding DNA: TGTGCCAGCAGCCCAACGGGGACACTACGGAATGAAAAACTGTTTTTT.

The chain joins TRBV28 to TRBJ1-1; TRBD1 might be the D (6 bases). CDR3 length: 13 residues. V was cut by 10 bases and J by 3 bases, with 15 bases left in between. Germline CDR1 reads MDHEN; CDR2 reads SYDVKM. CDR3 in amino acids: CATDLRGHTEAFF. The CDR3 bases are TGTGCCACCGACTTGCGGGGGCACACTGAAGCTTTCTTT.

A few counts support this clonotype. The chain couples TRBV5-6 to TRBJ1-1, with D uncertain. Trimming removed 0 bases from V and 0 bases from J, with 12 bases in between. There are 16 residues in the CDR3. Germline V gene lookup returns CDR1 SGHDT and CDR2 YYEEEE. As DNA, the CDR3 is TGTGCCAGCAGCTTGGATCCCGTCCTTATGAACACTGAAGCTTTCTTT. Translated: CASSLDPVLMNTEAFF.

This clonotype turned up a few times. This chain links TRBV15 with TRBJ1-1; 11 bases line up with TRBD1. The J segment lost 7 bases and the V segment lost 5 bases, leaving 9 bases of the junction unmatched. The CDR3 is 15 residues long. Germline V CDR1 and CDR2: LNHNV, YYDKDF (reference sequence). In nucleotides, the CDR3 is TGTGCCACCAGCTTAGGGACAGGGGGGCGTAATGAAGCTTTCTTT. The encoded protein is CATSLGTGGRNEAFF. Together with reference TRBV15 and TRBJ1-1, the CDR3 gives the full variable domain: DAMVIQNPRYQVTQFGKPVTLSCSQTLNHNVMYWYQQKSSQAPKLLFHYYDKDFNNEADTPDNFQSRRPNTSFCFLDIRSPGLGDTAMYLCATSLGTGGRNEAFFGQGTRLTVV.

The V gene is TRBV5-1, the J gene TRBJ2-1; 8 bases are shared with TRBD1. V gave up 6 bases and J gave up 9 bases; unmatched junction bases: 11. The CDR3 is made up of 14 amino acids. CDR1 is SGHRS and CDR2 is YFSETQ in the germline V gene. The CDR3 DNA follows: TGCGCCAGCACGGAGTACAGGGGGACCGGTGAGCAGTTCTTC. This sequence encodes CASTEYRGTGEQFF. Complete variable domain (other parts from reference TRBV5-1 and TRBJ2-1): KAGVTQTPRYLIKTRGQQVTLSCSPISGHRSVSWYQQTPGQGLQFLFEYFSETQRNKGNFPGRFSGRQFSNSRSEMNVSTLELGDSALYLCASTEYRGTGEQFFGPGTRLTVL.

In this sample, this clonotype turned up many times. CDR3: CASSKVGLAGNQETQYF. CDR3 DNA sequence: TGTGCCAGCAGCAAAGTCGGCCTAGCGGGGAACCAAGAGACCCAGTACTTC. This sequence joins TRBV7-2 and TRBJ2-5, with 9 bases fitting TRBD2. This CDR3 spans 17 amino acids. Germline trimming cut 5 bases from V and 0 bases from J; bases unmatched to any gene: 10. From germline, CDR1 is SGHTA and CDR2 FQGNSA.

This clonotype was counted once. The DNA of the CDR3 is TGTGCCAGTAGTTGGGAGGGCCGATCCTATGGCTACACCTTC. This encodes CASSWEGRSYGYTF. The V gene is TRBV19, the J gene TRBJ1-2; D not resolved. V was pared by 5 bases and J by 4 bases, with 14 bases between. The CDR3 is 14 amino acids. CDR1 is LNHDA and CDR2 is SQIVND in the germline V gene (reference sequence).

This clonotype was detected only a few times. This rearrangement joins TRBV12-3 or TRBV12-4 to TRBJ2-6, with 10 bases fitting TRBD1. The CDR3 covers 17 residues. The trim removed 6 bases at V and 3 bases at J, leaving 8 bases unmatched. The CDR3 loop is CASSHRQGAFGANVLTF. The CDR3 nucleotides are TGTGCCAGCAGCCATAGACAGGGGGCATTTGGGGCCAACGTCCTGACTTTC.

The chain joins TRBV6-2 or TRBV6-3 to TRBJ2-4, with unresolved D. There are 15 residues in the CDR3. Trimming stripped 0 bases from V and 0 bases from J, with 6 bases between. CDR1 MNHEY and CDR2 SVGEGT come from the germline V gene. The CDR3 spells CASSYSPRAKNIQYF. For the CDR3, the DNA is TGTGCCAGCAGTTACTCCCCCAGAGCCAAAAACATTCAGTACTTC.

CDR3 in amino acids: CSVADRGLGIQYF. DNA for the CDR3: TGCAGCGTTGCGGACAGGGGCCTCGGCATTCAGTACTTC. This chain joins TRBV29-1 and TRBJ2-4, with 9 nucleotides matching TRBD1. The V gene end was trimmed by 4 bases and the J gene end by 9 bases; junction bases not matched to a gene: 7. This CDR3 comprises 13 residues. Germline-derived CDR1 and CDR2 are SQVTM and ANQGSEA.

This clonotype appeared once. CDR3 region: CAAAGTGNFGGANVLTF. For the CDR3, the DNA is TGTGCCGCCGCCGGGACAGGGAATTTTGGTGGGGCCAACGTCCTGACTTTC. The rearrangement uses TRBV2 and TRBJ2-6; 9 positions match TRBD1. The CDR3 is 17 amino acids. The germline gives CDR1 SNHLY, CDR2 FYNNEI. V was pared by 11 bases and J by 3 bases, with 14 bases of the junction left unmatched. The variable domain in full, with the rest retrieved from reference TRBV2 and TRBJ2-6, is EPEVTQTPSHQVTQMGQEVILRCVPISNHLYFYWYRQILGQKVEFLVSFYNNEISEKSEIFDDQFSVERPDGSNFTLKIRSTKLEDSAMYFCAAAGTGNFGGANVLTFGAGSRLTVL.